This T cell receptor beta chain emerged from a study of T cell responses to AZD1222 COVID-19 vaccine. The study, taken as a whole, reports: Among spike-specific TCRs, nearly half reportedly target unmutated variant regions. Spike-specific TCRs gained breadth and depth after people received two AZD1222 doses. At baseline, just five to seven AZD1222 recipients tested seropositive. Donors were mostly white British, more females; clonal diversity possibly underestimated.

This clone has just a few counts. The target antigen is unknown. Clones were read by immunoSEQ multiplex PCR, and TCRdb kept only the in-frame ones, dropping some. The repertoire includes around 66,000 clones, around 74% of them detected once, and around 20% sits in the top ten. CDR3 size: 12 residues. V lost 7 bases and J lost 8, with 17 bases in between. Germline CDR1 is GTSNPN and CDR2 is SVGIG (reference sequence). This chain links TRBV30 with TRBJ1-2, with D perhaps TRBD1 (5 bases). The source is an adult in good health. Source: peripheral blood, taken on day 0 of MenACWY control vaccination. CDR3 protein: CASGTPALGYTF. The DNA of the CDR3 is TGTGCCTCAGGGACTCCTGCTTTGGGCTACACCTTC. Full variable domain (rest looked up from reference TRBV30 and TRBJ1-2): SQTIHQWPATLVQPVGSPLSLECTVEGTSNPNLYWYRQAAGRGLQLLFYSVGIGQISSEVPQNLSASRPQDRQFILSSKKLLLSDSGFYLCASGTPALGYTFGSGTRLTVV.